A selection of T cell receptor beta chains follows, all from one sample in a study of blood T cell repertoires in COVID-19. Only in-frame clones appear in the TCRdb table, and some are missing; sequencing was by immunoSEQ multiplex PCR. The repertoire consists of around 160,000 clones, with approximately 83% occurring once and the leading ten covering under 15%. Sequencing used PBMCs or T cells enriched from blood (not recorded which). Every receptor here comes from a woman aged 60-75 years who had recovered from COVID-19. Both conserved end residues are part of each CDR3. A D gene is named only where the DNA matches it firmly. Rows give clone size only sometimes, using once, few, many, or a class for an expanded clone.

clone_size: -; j_call: TRBJ2-1; v_call: TRBV5-1; d_call: -; cdr3_nt: TGCGCCAGCAGCAAGGACGGGAGCTCCTACAATGAGCAGTTCTTC; cdr3_aa: CASSKDGSSYNEQFF
clone_size: -; j_call: TRBJ2-3; v_call: TRBV4-1; d_call: -; cdr3_nt: TGCGCCAGCAGCCAAGATGAGCCGAGTAAAGATACGCAGTATTTT; cdr3_aa: CASSQDEPSKDTQYF
clone_size: few; j_call: TRBJ2-2; v_call: TRBV2; d_call: TRBD1; cdr3_nt: TGTGCCAGCAGTTTCGACAGGGGCTACACCGGGGAGCTGTTTTTT; cdr3_aa: CASSFDRGYTGELFF
clone_size: -; j_call: TRBJ2-1; v_call: TRBV5-4; d_call: TRBD2; cdr3_nt: TGTGCCAGCAGCCAGAATTGGGGGACCCCGGGACTAGTCTCCCCCAATGAGCAGTTCTTC; cdr3_aa: CASSQNWGTPGLVSPNEQFF
clone_size: -; j_call: TRBJ2-7; v_call: TRBV6-5; d_call: TRBD1; cdr3_nt: TGTGCCAGCAGCGCGGACAGGAACCCCTCCTACGAGCAGTACTTC; cdr3_aa: CASSADRNPSYEQYF
clone_size: -; j_call: TRBJ2-5; v_call: TRBV11-2; d_call: -; cdr3_nt: TGTGCCAGCAGCTTTGATGCGTACTCAGGGGAGACCCAGTACTTC; cdr3_aa: CASSFDAYSGETQYF
clone_size: -; j_call: TRBJ2-3; v_call: TRBV5-1; d_call: -; cdr3_nt: TGCGCCAGCAGCTTGGGGAGCCCGGCAGATACGCAGTATTTT; cdr3_aa: CASSLGSPADTQYF
clone_size: -; j_call: TRBJ2-1; v_call: TRBV5-1; d_call: -; cdr3_nt: TGCGCCAGCAGCCATGGGACTTCCTACAATGAGCAGTTCTTC; cdr3_aa: CASSHGTSYNEQFF
clone_size: few; j_call: TRBJ2-2; v_call: TRBV12-1; d_call: -; cdr3_nt: TGTGCCAGCAGCTCCGTAGCGGGGACTTCCGCGAACACCGGGGAGCTGTTTTTT; cdr3_aa: CASSSVAGTSANTGELFF
clone_size: -; j_call: TRBJ2-2; v_call: TRBV9; d_call: -; cdr3_nt: TGTGCCAGCAGCGTAGGACAGGCCTCGAACACCGGGGAGCTGTTTTTT; cdr3_aa: CASSVGQASNTGELFF
clone_size: -; j_call: TRBJ2-6; v_call: TRBV7-6; d_call: TRBD1; cdr3_nt: TGTGCCAGCAGCTCGACAGGGGCCGGGGCCAACGTCCTGACTTTC; cdr3_aa: CASSSTGAGANVLTF
clone_size: -; j_call: TRBJ2-2; v_call: TRBV12-3/TRBV12-4; d_call: -; cdr3_nt: TGTGCCAGCAGCCTCCGACTAGCCGGGGAGCTGTTTTTT; cdr3_aa: CASSLRLAGELFF
clone_size: -; j_call: TRBJ2-3; v_call: TRBV7-9; d_call: -; cdr3_nt: TGTGCCAGCCTCAGGATGGGCGAGGGAGATACGCAGTATTTT; cdr3_aa: CASLRMGEGDTQYF